The clone carrying this T cell receptor (beta chain) came up many times. This entry comes from a study of low-dose radiotherapy and immunotherapy resistance in tumors. On the study more broadly: A total of 6.5 Gy was given to Cohort 1 as 0.5 Gy per fraction every 2 weeks. Every two weeks patients got nivolumab 240 mg flat dose, plus ipilimumab 1 mg/kg every six weeks, intravenously.

With TRAV- and TRBV-specific primers, first-strand cDNA was made, covering the alpha and beta chains. It was with a constant-region primer and a V-primer adapter that TCRs were amplified over around 19 PCR cycles. The authors amplified isolated mRNA by in vitro transcription. Via MiXCR, TCRdb re-called the reads, giving one row per CDR3 protein. The sample carries 85,000 to 95,000 distinct CDR3 sequences, more than 8.5% recorded once. Time point reported: before trial treatment. It was nivolumab, ipilimumab, aspirin, low-dose cyclophosphamide and low-dose radiotherapy that donors received. There are 16 residues in the CDR3. The V end lost 4 bases, the J end lost 1 base, and 14 bases lay between the germline ends. Germline CDR1 and CDR2: MNHEY and SMNVEV (reference sequence).

Specimen: PBMCs, collected before treatment. This TCR was sampled from a male donor with prostate cancer. This chain uses TRBV27 with TRBJ2-4, with a weak D call TRBD2 (6 bases). CDR3 sequence reads: CASSSNQRGAKNIQYF. CDR3 bases: TGTGCCAGCAGTTCCAATCAACGGGGGGCCAAAAACATTCAGTACTTC.